This is a list of T cell receptor beta chains from one sample in a study of T cell responses to AZD1222 COVID-19 vaccine. The protocol was immunoSEQ multiplex PCR, while the TCRdb copy is restricted to in-frame clones and leaves out a portion. The sample has around 150,000 clones; 85% to 90% are singletons. The input for sequencing was peripheral blood, taken on day 0 of AZD1222 vaccination. The receptors derive from an adult in good health. Each CDR3 is given with its conserved first and last residue. The D gene is left open where the match is weak. A row's size may be missing; if present it is once, few, many or a size class.

v_gene: TRBV6-2/TRBV6-3
abundance: -
d_gene: -
j_gene: TRBJ1-5
CDR3aa: CASSPRGALQPQHF
CDR3nt: TGTGCCAGCAGCCCCCGGGGGGCCCTTCAGCCCCAGCATTTT

v_gene: TRBV3-1/TRBV3-2
abundance: -
d_gene: -
j_gene: TRBJ1-1
CDR3aa: CASSHVADKIEAFF
CDR3nt: TGTGCCAGCAGCCATGTGGCAGACAAGATTGAAGCTTTCTTT

v_gene: TRBV19
abundance: -
d_gene: -
j_gene: TRBJ1-4
CDR3aa: CAARGTTNEKLFF
CDR3nt: TGTGCCGCCCGAGGAACAACTAATGAAAAACTGTTTTTT

v_gene: TRBV30
abundance: few
d_gene: TRBD2
j_gene: TRBJ2-7
CDR3aa: CAWRTSASYEQYF
CDR3nt: TGTGCCTGGAGGACTAGCGCGTCCTACGAGCAGTACTTC

v_gene: TRBV7-2
abundance: -
d_gene: -
j_gene: TRBJ1-6
CDR3aa: CASSPPGQYSPLHF
CDR3nt: TGTGCCAGCAGCCCCCCCGGACAGTATTCACCCCTCCACTTT

v_gene: TRBV14
abundance: -
d_gene: -
j_gene: TRBJ2-3
CDR3aa: CASSLQTRGDTQYF
CDR3nt: TGTGCCAGCAGCCTCCAGACCCGCGGGGATACGCAGTATTTT

v_gene: TRBV5-5
abundance: -
d_gene: TRBD1
j_gene: TRBJ1-2
CDR3aa: CASSLAAGGPGGGYTF
CDR3nt: TGTGCCAGCAGCTTGGCCGCAGGGGGGCCAGGAGGAGGCTACACCTTC

v_gene: TRBV7-2
abundance: -
d_gene: -
j_gene: TRBJ1-6
CDR3aa: CASSLLPGAAAYFHF
CDR3nt: TGTGCCAGCAGCTTACTACCGGGGGCAGCGGCTTACTTCCACTTT

v_gene: TRBV19
abundance: -
d_gene: TRBD2
j_gene: TRBJ2-2
CDR3aa: CASSIRAGGTGELFF
CDR3nt: TGTGCCAGTAGTATCCGAGCGGGAGGGACCGGGGAGCTGTTTTTT

v_gene: TRBV10-3
abundance: -
d_gene: -
j_gene: TRBJ1-5
CDR3aa: CAISVRGLGKRNQPQHF
CDR3nt: TGTGCCATCAGTGTTAGAGGGCTGGGGAAGAGGAATCAGCCCCAGCATTTT

v_gene: TRBV7-3
abundance: -
d_gene: -
j_gene: TRBJ1-6
CDR3aa: CASSSGRNSPLHF
CDR3nt: TGTGCCAGCAGCTCAGGACGGAATTCACCCCTCCACTTT

v_gene: TRBV5-1
abundance: -
d_gene: -
j_gene: TRBJ1-2
CDR3aa: CASSLRTAPDGYTF
CDR3nt: TGCGCCAGCAGCTTGAGGACAGCCCCTGATGGCTACACCTTC

v_gene: TRBV7-9
abundance: -
d_gene: -
j_gene: TRBJ2-7
CDR3aa: CASSLVGDEQYF
CDR3nt: TGTGCCAGCAGCTTAGTTGGCGACGAGCAGTACTTC

v_gene: TRBV20-1
abundance: -
d_gene: TRBD2
j_gene: TRBJ2-1
CDR3aa: CSASPSGGRGSYNEQFF
CDR3nt: TGCAGTGCTAGTCCTAGCGGGGGACGGGGTTCCTACAATGAGCAGTTCTTC

v_gene: TRBV6-5
abundance: -
d_gene: TRBD1
j_gene: TRBJ1-6
CDR3aa: CASTKGAGNSPLHF
CDR3nt: TGTGCCAGCACGAAGGGGGCCGGGAATTCACCCCTCCACTTT

v_gene: TRBV5-1
abundance: once
d_gene: -
j_gene: TRBJ1-1
CDR3aa: CASSFGDGAEAFF
CDR3nt: TGCGCCAGCAGCTTCGGGGACGGGGCTGAAGCTTTCTTT

v_gene: TRBV12-5
abundance: -
d_gene: -
j_gene: TRBJ2-3
CDR3aa: CASGLPPLPEAQYF
CDR3nt: TGTGCTAGTGGTTTGCCCCCATTACCCGAGGCGCAGTATTTT

v_gene: TRBV7-2
abundance: -
d_gene: TRBD2
j_gene: TRBJ2-2
CDR3aa: CASSWGTSGRAPNTGELFF
CDR3nt: TGTGCCAGCAGCTGGGGGACTAGCGGGAGGGCCCCGAACACCGGGGAGCTGTTTTTT

v_gene: TRBV6-5
abundance: -
d_gene: TRBD1
j_gene: TRBJ1-4
CDR3aa: CASSYSGQGAEKLFF
CDR3nt: TGTGCCAGCAGTTACTCTGGTCAGGGGGCGGAAAAACTGTTTTTT

v_gene: TRBV28
abundance: -
d_gene: -
j_gene: TRBJ1-6
CDR3aa: CASIVSRQYNSPLHF
CDR3nt: TGTGCCAGCATTGTGTCGAGACAGTATAATTCACCCCTCCACTTT

v_gene: TRBV10-3
abundance: -
d_gene: TRBD2
j_gene: TRBJ2-1
CDR3aa: CAISDPGLAESSYNEQFF
CDR3nt: TGTGCCATCAGTGATCCGGGACTAGCGGAGAGCTCCTACAATGAGCAGTTCTTC

v_gene: TRBV27
abundance: -
d_gene: -
j_gene: TRBJ2-5
CDR3aa: CASSPMGLGETQYF
CDR3nt: TGTGCCAGCAGTCCGATGGGCCTGGGGGAGACCCAGTACTTC

v_gene: TRBV12-5
abundance: -
d_gene: TRBD2
j_gene: TRBJ2-2
CDR3aa: CASGFGKAGGPVGELFF
CDR3nt: TGTGCTAGTGGTTTCGGGAAAGCGGGAGGGCCCGTCGGGGAGCTGTTTTTT

v_gene: TRBV15
abundance: -
d_gene: TRBD1
j_gene: TRBJ1-2
CDR3aa: CATSRATGMYYGYTF
CDR3nt: TGTGCCACCAGCAGAGCGACAGGGATGTACTATGGCTACACCTTC

v_gene: TRBV14
abundance: -
d_gene: TRBD1
j_gene: TRBJ2-7
CDR3aa: CASSRGTVYEQYF
CDR3nt: TGTGCCAGCAGCCGAGGGACAGTCTACGAGCAGTACTTC

v_gene: TRBV5-1
abundance: -
d_gene: -
j_gene: TRBJ2-3
CDR3aa: CASSWGLRGVDTQYF
CDR3nt: TGCGCCAGCAGCTGGGGATTGAGGGGCGTTGATACGCAGTATTTT

v_gene: TRBV5-1
abundance: -
d_gene: TRBD1
j_gene: TRBJ1-1
CDR3aa: CASSLTPRDRAEAFF
CDR3nt: TGCGCCAGCAGCTTGACCCCGAGGGACAGGGCTGAAGCTTTCTTT

v_gene: TRBV5-4
abundance: -
d_gene: -
j_gene: TRBJ1-3
CDR3aa: CASSYSAGSGNTIYF
CDR3nt: TGTGCCAGCAGCTATTCGGCGGGTTCTGGAAACACCATATATTTT